This T cell receptor (beta chain) is drawn from a study of blood T cell repertoires in COVID-19. On the study more broadly: Samples of COVID-19 (acute and convalescent) were obtained from the United States, Italy and Spain. Sources were T cells, B-cell-depleted T cells, or PBMCs; the material itself was cDNA or gDNA.

Participant ages covered about 18 to 95 years across 24 US areas. V shed 5 bases and J 2 bases; nucleotides not matched to a gene: 6. The CDR3 is 15 amino acids. Germline loops: CDR1 SGHDN, CDR2 FVKESK. The table came from immunoSEQ multiplex PCR; TCRdb's copy has only in-frame clones and leaves some out. The profile shows 150,000 to 200,000 clones, 80% of them singletons. The V and J genes are TRBV14 and TRBJ2-3; 8 bases agree with TRBD1. Sequencing was performed on PBMCs or T cells enriched from blood (not recorded which). This receptor was identified in a woman aged 60-75 years who had recovered from COVID-19. CDR3 bases: TGTGCCAGCAGCAAAACAGGGGGTGTCACAGATACGCAGTATTTT. Encoded protein: CASSKTGGVTDTQYF.